These 26 T cell receptor beta chains came from one sample sequenced in a study of cytomegalovirus exposure and HLA in healthy donors. The repertoire was sequenced with immunoSEQ multiplex PCR; TCRdb's copy has only in-frame clones and lacks some. The repertoire holds about 130,000 clones, with around 94% as singletons. Material: PBMCs. These receptors were collected from a woman younger than 35 in good health and CMV-seronegative.

This sequence joins TRBV4-1 and TRBJ1-1; the D gene is possibly TRBD1 (6 bases). The germline CDR1 and CDR2 sequences are MGHRA and YSYEKL. This CDR3 is 18 amino acids long. Trimming removed 0 bases at V and 0 bases at J, with 17 bases between. This CDR3 is CASSQDNFPGVLNTEAFF. The CDR3 DNA sequence: TGCGCCAGCAGCCAAGATAATTTCCCAGGGGTTCTGAACACTGAAGCTTTCTTT.

The rearrangement uses TRBV10-3 and TRBJ2-2; D perhaps matches TRBD2 (6 bases). V was shortened by 0 bases and J by 2 bases, with 16 bases between the two germline ends. This CDR3 is built from 18 residues. Germline CDR1 reads ENHRY; CDR2 reads SYGVKD. CDR3 amino acids: CAISESGGQGSNTGELFF. CDR3 DNA: TGTGCCATCAGTGAGTCCGGAGGGCAGGGTAGTAACACCGGGGAGCTGTTTTTT.

The chain is built from TRBV28 and TRBJ1-2; D ambiguous. V lost 6 bases and J 4 bases, leaving 18 bases between the germline ends. The CDR3 contains 15 residues. The germline gives CDR1 MDHEN, CDR2 SYDVKM. The chain's CDR3 is CASSVWIGESYGYTF. The CDR3 DNA is TGTGCCAGCAGCGTTTGGATCGGGGAGAGCTATGGCTACACCTTC.

V gene TRBV4-1 combines with J gene TRBJ2-2; D is perhaps TRBD1 (5 bases). This CDR3 has 16 residues. Trimming stripped 1 base from V and 5 bases from J, with 14 bases between. Germline values: CDR1 MGHRA, CDR2 YSYEKL. Written as DNA, the CDR3 is TGCGCCAGCAGCCAAGGTTGGGGCTTAGGGACCGGGGAGCTGTTTTTT. Translation: CASSQGWGLGTGELFF.

V and J are TRBV7-2 and TRBJ2-5, with D unresolved. The CDR3 sequence is 13 residues long. CDR1 and CDR2 from the germline V gene are SGHTA and FQGNSA. V gave up 1 base and J gave up 7 bases, with 10 bases separating them. CDR3 sequence: CASSLGGIPTQYF. The CDR3 DNA reads as TGTGCCAGCAGCTTAGGCGGCATCCCGACCCAGTACTTC.

J is TRBJ2-1 and V is TRBV5-4; 9 nucleotides agree with TRBD2. The V segment lost 5 bases and the J segment 5 bases; nucleotides outside the gene matches: 5. From germline, CDR1 is SGHNT and CDR2 YYREEE (reference sequence). CDR3 length: 14 amino acids. CDR3 sequence (DNA): TGTGCCAGCAGTAGTAGCGGGAGTAACAATGAGCAGTTCTTC. Translating it yields CASSSSGSNNEQFF.

This clone has only one observation. The chain joins TRBV6-1 to TRBJ2-7, with a tentative D call TRBD2 (5 bases). Trimming cost V 4 bases and J 2 bases, with 15 bases left between them. In germline, CDR1 is MNHNS, CDR2 SASEGT. The CDR3 spans 15 residues. The CDR3 loop is CASSVGTGNPYEQYF. CDR3 coding DNA: TGTGCCAGCAGTGTGGGTACGGGGAACCCCTACGAGCAGTACTTC.

This clone came up a few times. This chain links TRBV21-1 with TRBJ2-7; TRBD2 was called by the table and not checked on the DNA. TRBV21-1 is noted as a pseudogene. This CDR3 comprises 12 residues. The CDR3 loop is CASSKPAGEQYF. DNA of the CDR3: TGTGCCAGCAGCAAACCGGCCGGGGAGCAGTACTTC.

The genes are TRBV9 and TRBJ2-2, with a tentative D call TRBD1 (6 bases). The CDR3 has 15 amino acids. V dropped 2 bases and J dropped 5 bases, with 13 bases sitting between them. Germline CDR1 and CDR2: SGDLS and YYNGEE. The CDR3 coding sequence is TGTGCCAGCAGCGTTACCGGGACATCTACCGGGGAGCTGTTTTTT. Its translation is CASSVTGTSTGELFF.

A single count supports this clone. The V call is TRBV7-3, the J call TRBJ2-5; D remains ambiguous. The CDR3 totals 14 residues. V was cut by 4 bases and J by 4 bases, with 13 bases left in between. Germline CDR1 SGHTA, CDR2 FQGTGA. CDR3 residues: CASSSTESGETQYF. In nucleotides, the CDR3 is TGTGCCAGCAGCTCCACGGAGAGTGGAGAGACCCAGTACTTC.

The chain joins TRBV25-1 to TRBJ2-1; D is perhaps TRBD2 (6 bases). The CDR3 runs to 17 residues. Trimming removed 3 bases from V and 7 bases from J, with 22 bases in between. Per germline, CDR1 MGHDK and CDR2 SYGVNS. CDR3 residues: CASSDQAGSSWGNEQFF. The CDR3 DNA is TGTGCCAGCAGTGACCAAGCCGGGAGCTCCTGGGGGAATGAGCAGTTCTTC.

This chain connects TRBV4-1 to TRBJ1-4; D is perhaps TRBD1 (5 bases). This CDR3 is built from 16 residues. Deletions cut 3 bases from V and 1 base from J, with 12 bases between. Germline-derived CDR1 and CDR2 are MGHRA and YSYEKL. CDR3: CASSQGGYGTNEKLFF. CDR3 nucleotides: TGCGCCAGCAGCCAGGGGGGTTACGGAACTAATGAAAAACTGTTTTTT.

The chain joins TRBV5-1 to TRBJ2-1; 14 positions agree with TRBD2. CDR3 length: 15 amino acids. The V gene end was trimmed by 4 bases and the J gene end by 10 bases; junction bases not matched to a gene: 7. CDR1 is SGHRS, CDR2 YFSETQ, per germline. The CDR3 sequence is CASSPTTSGREEQFF. CDR3 DNA sequence: TGCGCCAGCAGCCCTACGACTAGCGGGAGGGAGGAGCAGTTCTTC.

The chain employs TRBV6-1 and TRBJ1-2; D not resolved. The CDR3 runs 13 residues. Trimming took 0 bases from V and 5 from J, leaving 7 bases between them. Germline CDR1 reads MNHNS; CDR2 reads SASEGT. This CDR3 is CASSEASVYGYTF. The CDR3 DNA sequence: TGTGCCAGCAGTGAAGCGTCCGTTTATGGCTACACCTTC.

Written as DNA, the CDR3 is TGTGCCTGGCCAAAAGGGGATAACTATGGCTACACCTTC. Translated: CAWPKGDNYGYTF. The rearrangement uses TRBV30 and TRBJ1-2, with a possible D match to TRBD1 (5 bases). Trimming pared 5 bases from V and 1 base from J, leaving 11 bases between. The CDR3 spans 13 residues. Per the germline V gene, CDR1 is GTSNPN and CDR2 is SVGIG (reference sequence).

The chain recombines TRBV5-1 with TRBJ1-5, with a tentative D call TRBD1 (5 bases). V was cut by 0 bases and J by 4 bases, with 8 bases left in between. Germline values: CDR1 SGHRS, CDR2 YFSETQ. This CDR3 has 14 residues. CDR3: CASSLGGENQPQHF. Written as DNA, the CDR3 is TGCGCCAGCAGCTTGGGGGGGGAAAATCAGCCCCAGCATTTT.

The chain joins TRBV7-9 to TRBJ2-6, with D uncertain. Germline V CDR1 and CDR2: SEHNR, FQNEAQ (reference sequence). V was cut by 5 bases and J by 0 bases, with 8 bases left in between. This CDR3 contains 15 residues. In nucleotides, the CDR3 is TGTGCCAGCAGCCCCAGATTCTCTGGGGCCAACGTCCTGACTTTC. It translates to CASSPRFSGANVLTF.

The chain uses TRBV28 and TRBJ2-1, with D unclear. Trimming took off 6 bases at V and 0 bases at J, with 15 bases between the two ends. This CDR3 has 16 residues. The germline V gene encodes CDR1 MDHEN and CDR2 SYDVKM. CDR3 protein: CASSLSPVSSYNEQFF. CDR3 in DNA: TGTGCCAGCAGCCTTTCCCCCGTTAGCTCCTACAATGAGCAGTTCTTC.

This chain joins TRBV28 and TRBJ2-3, with TRBD2 matching over 7 bases. The V gene end was trimmed by 3 bases and the J gene end by 3 bases; junction bases not matched to a gene: 6. Germline CDR1 and CDR2: MDHEN and SYDVKM. The CDR3 has 15 residues. In nucleotides, the CDR3 is TGTGCCAGCAGTTTTGCGGGAGAGAGGACAGATACGCAGTATTTT. This sequence encodes CASSFAGERTDTQYF. Full variable domain (missing parts from reference TRBV28 and TRBJ2-3): DVKVTQSSRYLVKRTGEKVFLECVQDMDHENMFWYRQDPGLGLRLIYFSYDVKMKEKGDIPEGYSVSREKKERFSLILESASTNQTSMYLCASSFAGERTDTQYFGPGTRLTVL.

The chain has TRBV5-1 and TRBJ2-3, with a tentative D call TRBD1 (6 bases). The V gene's germline CDR1 is SGHRS and CDR2 YFSETQ. The CDR3 runs to 15 residues. V lost 2 bases and J 1 base, leaving 11 bases between the germline ends. CDR3 region: CASSFGGHGTDTQYF. In DNA form, the CDR3 reads TGCGCCAGCAGCTTTGGGGGACACGGCACAGATACGCAGTATTTT.

This CDR3 is CASSQLAGGQNTQYF. The CDR3 bases are TGTGCCAGCAGCCAACTAGCGGGGGGGCAAAATACGCAGTATTTT. V usage is TRBV6-1 and J usage is TRBJ2-3, with 13 bases matching TRBD2. Losses at the gene ends were 6 bases for V and 7 bases for J; bases not matched to a gene: 7. Germline V lookup: CDR1 MNHNS, CDR2 SASEGT. The CDR3 is made up of 15 amino acids.

J is TRBJ2-7 and V is TRBV5-1; TRBD1 is a possible D gene (5 bases). CDR1 SGHRS and CDR2 YFSETQ come from the germline V gene. This CDR3 contains 16 residues. The V gene lost 1 base and the J gene lost 2 bases, with 16 bases spanning the gap. CDR3 amino acids: CASSLLEQDRAYEQYF. In DNA, the CDR3 is TGCGCCAGCAGCTTGCTCGAACAAGACAGAGCCTACGAGCAGTACTTC.

About this clone: The junction does not match germline at one end; this may be a read error. CDR3 DNA sequence: TGTGCCAGCTCGGGGACAGATCGTAGGTTCTCCTTC. It encodes CASSGTDRRFSF. The chain has TRBV18 and TRBJ2-7, with 7 nucleotides matching TRBD1. Germline assignment: CDR1 KGHSH and CDR2 LQKENI. There are 12 residues in the CDR3.

The V call is TRBV19, the J call TRBJ2-7; possibly TRBD1 for D (5 bases). CDR3 length: 14 residues. Trimming removed 5 bases at V and 3 bases at J, with 14 bases between. CDR1 and CDR2 (germline): LNHDA, SQIVND (reference sequence). CDR3 in amino acids: CASSPTGQGYEQYF. Here the CDR3 DNA reads TGTGCCAGTAGTCCAACGGGCCAGGGCTACGAGCAGTACTTC.

The J gene is TRBJ1-1, the V gene TRBV19, with 7 bases fitting TRBD1. CDR3 length: 11 residues. Per germline, CDR1 LNHDA and CDR2 SQIVND (reference sequence). Germline trimming cut 6 bases from V and 10 bases from J; bases unmatched to any gene: 5. CDR3 sequence: CASSRQGSAFF. CDR3 DNA: TGTGCCAGTAGCAGACAGGGTTCAGCTTTCTTT.

The CDR3 spells CASSDRGGLNEQFF. CDR3 sequence (DNA): TGTGCCAGTTCGGACAGGGGGGGCCTAAATGAGCAGTTCTTC. This chain connects TRBV19 to TRBJ2-1; 10 nucleotides match TRBD1. V gave up 8 bases and J gave up 7 bases; unmatched junction bases: 8. This CDR3 is 14 amino acids long. From germline, CDR1 is LNHDA and CDR2 SQIVND (reference sequence).